This paragraph covers one T cell receptor beta chain sequence. Its antigen has not been determined. No base-level quality is on record; no much larger clone is a single base apart. The entry originates in a study of blood T cell repertoires in COVID-19 (dated by TCRdb to between 2020 and 2021). Context from the whole study: Samples from collaborators originated in the United States, Italy and Spain and spanned both the acute and convalescent phases of COVID-19. A de-identified subject ID, COVID-19 status, age in years and sex were almost always included in the sample metadata. Where available, HLA class I and class II types were obtained from metadata supplied by the sample provider rather than from assay-based typing. The samples were drawn from two sources: the first 160 participants of the ongoing ImmuneRACE study, and 950 to 1,500 subjects contributed by 6 global collaborators. Deeply sampled blood TCRbeta repertoires from subjects exposed to, actively infected with, or recovered from COVID-19 were included in the dataset. The repertoires were released in a freely available public database meant as a resource for research on the immune response to SARS-CoV-2. The material from the prospective study consisted of cDNA or gDNA derived from T cells, B-cell-depleted T cells, or PBMCs. Results the study describes overall, beyond this receptor: Clinical and demographic metadata were provided uncurated, with the amount varying by source and participant.

The CDR1 and CDR2 encoded by the germline V gene (reference sequence) are LNHDA and SQIVND. From its cysteine to its phenylalanine, the CDR3 spans 13 amino acids. Only the CDR3 DNA stays, 39 bases, in frame from base 1. Relative to germline, V is 8 bases shorter and J is 4 bases shorter, with 14 bases between their ends. Each collaborating institution followed its own protocols to collect whole blood in K2EDTA tubes. For TCRbeta analysis, collaborator samples were shipped as frozen whole blood, as isolated PBMCs, or as DNA extracted from either sample type. TCRbeta CDR3 regions were amplified from genomic DNA using the immunoSEQ Assay, a bias-controlled multiplex PCR. As for how the authors treated the data: Nucleated cell counts per sample were estimated from amplification of reference gene primers within the assay. To quantify the absolute abundance of each unique TCRbeta CDR3 rearrangement, sequence reads were collapsed and filtered. Productive Simpson clonality was computed per sample as the square root of Simpson's diversity index over productive rearrangements. The table comes from immuneACCESS by way of TCRdb, which keeps in-frame sequences with V and J called. Part of the clones is missing from these tables; in studies checked, under half for an unresolved V gene and the rest for unknown reasons. V and J calls and clone size are as listed in that table; D and trimming were resolved from the DNA. A total of nearly 80,000 clones appear in this sample, around 80% of them only once. The ten largest clones capture over 5.5% of the sample.

The sequenced sample consisted of peripheral blood. The source of this sequence is a man in his 60s with active or convalescent COVID-19. The rearrangement combines TRBV19 with TRBJ1-1; the D gene is possibly TRBD1, with 6 bases matching. The nucleotides read TGTGCCAGTTCAACAGGGTTGCCCACTGAAGCTTTCTTT. Its product reads: CASSTGLPTEAFF.